These 22 T cell receptor beta chains originate from one sample sequenced in a study of response to subunit inactivated influenza vaccine (dated by TCRdb to the late 2010s). The library was obtained by RT-PCR. Sequencing relied on an Illumina HiSeq 2500. The public reads were run again by TCRdb, first through fastp at Q25 and then through MiXCR, and only productive beta chains were kept. Duplicate CDR3 protein sequences are folded into a single record with the most common DNA and genes. The table for this sample lists around 710,000 distinct CDR3 sequences; more than 11% of them were counted only once. The top ten clones comprise around 7% of the sample. The sample in question was PBMCs from blood, obtained around 15 days before vaccination. Every receptor here comes from a man aged 45-65 years who received an inactivated influenza vaccine. Donor details come from another sample of the same person, matched by shared clones.

This clonotype was seen a few times. The chain employs TRBV7-8 and TRBJ2-7, with D possibly matching TRBD1 (6 bases). Germline CDR1 reads SGHVS; CDR2 reads FQNEAQ. This CDR3 is 14 amino acids long. V was clipped by 4 bases and J by 2 bases, with 12 bases between them. In nucleotides, the CDR3 is TGTGCCAGCAGCTCACAGGGACAAACCTACGAGCAGTACTTC. Protein sequence: CASSSQGQTYEQYF.

The chain couples TRBV12-3 or TRBV12-4 to TRBJ1-6; TRBD1 aligns across 7 bases. The CDR3 is 15 residues long. Losses at the gene ends were 7 bases for V and 6 bases for J; bases not matched to a gene: 9. The CDR3 here is CASTLARGRNSPLHF. DNA of the CDR3: TGTGCCAGCACTCTTGCGAGGGGGCGTAATTCACCCCTCCACTTT.

V gene TRBV11-2 combines with J gene TRBJ2-1; possibly TRBD2 for D (5 bases). Deletions cut 4 bases from V and 6 bases from J, with 19 bases between. Germline values: CDR1 SGHAT, CDR2 FQNNGV. CDR3 length equals 16 residues. This CDR3 is CASSSLAGESFNEQFF. CDR3 DNA: TGTGCCAGCAGCTCCCTTGCCGGGGAGTCTTTCAATGAGCAGTTCTTC.

This clonotype has more than one count but fewer than ten. This chain joins TRBV2 and TRBJ1-5, with a possible D match to TRBD1 (6 bases). Trimming pared 2 bases from V and 1 base from J, leaving 9 bases between. CDR1 is SNHLY and CDR2 is FYNNEI in the germline V gene. The CDR3 extends over 15 amino acids. In DNA, the CDR3 is TGTGCCAGCAGTGAAAGCGGGGGCAGCAATCAGCCCCAGCATTTT. Translation gives CASSESGGSNQPQHF.

The sample holds a few counts of this clonotype. This chain links TRBV11-2 with TRBJ2-1; a weak D match, TRBD1 (5 bases). CDR1 is SGHAT, CDR2 FQNNGV, per germline. The length of the CDR3 is 17 residues. The V end lost 5 bases, the J end lost 0 bases, and 17 bases lay between the germline ends. The CDR3 region is CASSLRVGPYSYNEQFF. CDR3 nucleotide sequence: TGTGCCAGCAGCCTTCGGGTGGGGCCTTACTCCTACAATGAGCAGTTCTTC.

The CDR3 bases are TGTGCCAGCAGTTTCCGACTAGCCAATGAGCAGTTCTTC. It yields the protein CASSFRLANEQFF. The chain employs TRBV28 and TRBJ2-1, with 7 positions matching TRBD2. CDR3 length: 13 residues. Germline V gene data show CDR1 as MDHEN and CDR2 as SYDVKM. V was pared by 3 bases and J by 6 bases, with 2 bases of the junction left unmatched.

This clonotype has just a few counts. The chain is built from TRBV29-1 and TRBJ2-7; TRBD1 agrees at 7 bases. J was trimmed by 6 bases and V by 6 bases; bases with no gene match: 5. The CDR3 length is 11 residues. CDR1 is SQVTM and CDR2 is ANQGSEA in the germline V gene. CDR3 protein: CSVLQGSEQYF. Written as DNA, the CDR3 is TGCAGCGTGTTACAGGGGAGCGAGCAGTACTTC.

This clonotype was observed a few times. The CDR3 DNA follows: TGTGCCAGCAGCTTAAACCCTTTGGGGGGCTCCTACGAGCAGTACTTC. It translates to CASSLNPLGGSYEQYF. The V and J genes are TRBV7-9 and TRBJ2-7; a weak D match, TRBD2 (6 bases). Per germline, CDR1 SEHNR and CDR2 FQNEAQ (reference sequence). The CDR3 extends over 16 amino acids. V was clipped by 2 bases and J by 0 bases, with 14 bases between them.

The chain links TRBV5-4 to TRBJ2-1; 11 bases align to TRBD1. There are 15 residues in the CDR3. V trimming: 4 bases; J trimming: 6 bases; junction bases outside the gene matches: 6. The germline V gene has CDR1 SGHNT and CDR2 YYREEE (reference sequence). The DNA for the CDR3 is TGTGCCAGCAGCCAGGGACAGGGGGAATTCAATGAGCAGTTCTTC. It is translated as CASSQGQGEFNEQFF.

This clonotype has a handful of counts. The chain employs TRBV24-1 and TRBJ2-5, with D perhaps TRBD1 (6 bases). CDR1 KGHDR and CDR2 SFDVKD come from the germline V gene. V lost 2 bases and J lost 1, with 13 bases in between. This CDR3 is 16 amino acids long. In DNA form, the CDR3 reads TGTGCCACCAGTGATTATGGTATGGGGGCCCAAGAGACCCAGTACTTC. Residues: CATSDYGMGAQETQYF.

The chain is built from TRBV3-2 and TRBJ2-1; the table names TRBD1, a call not compared with the DNA. TRBV3-2 constitutes a pseudogene. CDR3 length equals 17 residues. CDR3 sequence reads: CALCPETPGPVYPEQFF. For the CDR3, the DNA is TGTGCCCTCTGTCCAGAAACCCCGGGACCGGTGTACCCTGAGCAGTTCTTC.

This clonotype came up many times. The rearrangement links TRBV3-1 to TRBJ1-1; TRBD1 agrees at 7 bases. Per germline, CDR1 LGHDT and CDR2 YNNKEL (reference sequence). V was clipped by 4 bases and J by 8 bases; unmatched bases: 4. The CDR3 is made up of 12 amino acids. CDR3: CASSRSTGEAFF. For the CDR3, the DNA is TGTGCCAGCAGCCGTTCGACAGGGGAAGCTTTCTTT.

This clonotype was seen ten or more times. This chain links TRBV5-1 with TRBJ1-1; D is undetermined. Germline-derived CDR1 and CDR2 are SGHRS and YFSETQ. Trimming left V 3 bases short and J 7 bases short, with 10 bases between. This CDR3 contains 12 residues. The DNA for the CDR3 is TGCGCCAGCAGCTCTGGACCGCATGAAGCTTTCTTT. Encoded protein: CASSSGPHEAFF.

The genes are TRBV5-1 and TRBJ2-5; no firm D call. The CDR3 length is 13 residues. Germline CDR1 SGHRS, CDR2 YFSETQ. Trimming stripped 1 base from V and 2 bases from J, with 6 bases between. The CDR3 region has the DNA TGCGCCAGCAGCTTGATGACTCAAGAGACCCAGTACTTC. This translates into CASSLMTQETQYF.

The chain carries TRBV6-2 or TRBV6-3 and TRBJ1-2, with D unclear. Trimming stripped 5 bases from V and 8 bases from J, with 15 bases between. Germline CDR1 MNHEY, CDR2 SVGEGT. The CDR3 runs 13 residues. This chain's CDR3 is CASSDRVAGGYTF. The CDR3 nucleotides are TGTGCCAGCAGTGACCGGGTGGCTGGGGGCTACACCTTC.

This clonotype was detected many times. This rearrangement joins TRBV20-1 to TRBJ2-7; D gene ambiguous. The germline V and J ends were trimmed by 5 bases and 3 bases, with 8 bases remaining between them. This CDR3 region has 11 residues. Germline values: CDR1 DFQATT, CDR2 SNEGSKA (reference sequence). CDR3 amino acids: CSADWGYEQYF. Here the CDR3 DNA reads TGCAGTGCTGACTGGGGCTACGAGCAGTACTTC.

This clonotype was observed a few times. V gene TRBV4-2 combines with J gene TRBJ2-7; 7 nucleotides align to TRBD2. Germline values: CDR1 LGHNA, CDR2 YNFKEQ. This CDR3 spans 16 amino acids. J lost 0 bases, V lost 4 bases, and 9 bases had no gene match. DNA for the CDR3: TGTGCCAGCAGCCCCTTTGGGGGGGGGAGCTCCTACGAGCAGTACTTC. Translation: CASSPFGGGSSYEQYF.

This clonotype was seen a handful of times. This chain uses TRBV6-5 with TRBJ2-1; D uncertain. This CDR3 contains 11 residues. Germline V gene data show CDR1 as MNHEY and CDR2 as SVGAGI. V lost 10 bases to trimming and J lost 7 bases, with 11 bases between them. The CDR3 DNA is TGTGCCACCCACTGGGGAAATGAGCAGTTCTTC. It encodes CATHWGNEQFF.

The rearrangement uses TRBV10-3 and TRBJ2-1, with unresolved D. There are 12 residues in the CDR3. The V and J ends lost 10 bases and 6 bases respectively, with 13 bases between them. Germline-derived CDR1 and CDR2 are ENHRY and SYGVKD. The CDR3 loop is CATSPLSNEQFF. CDR3 nucleotides: TGTGCCACCTCTCCCCTCTCCAATGAGCAGTTCTTC.

Only a few counts were recorded for this clonotype. This CDR3 is CASSDNNYEQYF. The CDR3 DNA is TGTGCCAGCAGCGATAACAACTACGAGCAGTACTTC. The chain carries TRBV6-5 and TRBJ2-7; the D is unclear. Germline V gene data show CDR1 as MNHEY and CDR2 as SVGAGI. V shed 6 bases and J shed 3 bases, with 9 bases lying between them. This CDR3 region has 12 residues.

This clonotype was found many times. The CDR3: CASKGAANSPLHF. CDR3 nucleotide sequence: TGTGCCAGCAAGGGGGCGGCTAATTCACCCCTCCACTTT. The rearrangement joins TRBV28 to TRBJ1-6; TRBD1 agrees at 7 bases. Trimming removed 7 bases from V and 6 bases from J; junction bases left unmatched: 3. The germline CDR1 and CDR2 sequences are MDHEN and SYDVKM. The CDR3 is 13 amino acids.

Only a few counts were recorded for this clonotype. The rearrangement joins TRBV12-3 or TRBV12-4 to TRBJ2-1; 10 bases fit TRBD1. The CDR3 has 16 residues. The junction had 11 bases not matched to a gene; V was cut back by 8 bases and J by 4 bases. In DNA form, the CDR3 reads TGTGCCAGCGCTAAGACAGGGGGCAAGAGGTACAATGAGCAGTTCTTC. Its protein product is CASAKTGGKRYNEQFF.